The clone carrying this T cell receptor (beta chain) appeared once. Its specificity is not known. The data were taken from a study of cytomegalovirus exposure and HLA in healthy donors. Study conclusions and caveats: TCR sequences were mostly rare, though some public TCRs occurred in many donors. Accurate prediction of HLA-A and HLA-B alleles (for most subjects) was reportedly achieved from TCR beta sequences. About 87% or about 30% of the time was how often most TCR beta V segments were productive, according to an earlier analysis.

Amplification used 60 Vbeta primers and 13 Jbeta primers. Per the authors' pipeline: The count from a later analysis was some 83 million unique TCR beta chains, 9.5 million to 11 million of them shared. Sequencing used immunoSEQ multiplex PCR; TCRdb keeps in-frame clones, though not all of them. The V and J calls and clone size are taken from that table; D and trimming were inferred from the DNA. The table records approximately 100,000 clones, about 76% of them present only once. Per the germline V gene, CDR1 is SGHRS and CDR2 is YFSETQ. The J segment lost 1 base and the V segment lost 0 bases, leaving 7 bases of the junction unmatched. The CDR3 loop spans 17 amino acids.

Sequenced: PBMCs. The TCR was taken from a woman aged 25-40 years in good health and CMV-seronegative. J is TRBJ2-5 and V is TRBV5-1; 9 nucleotides line up with TRBD2. CDR3 sequence: CASSLEASGVSQETQYF. Written as DNA, the CDR3 is TGCGCCAGCAGCTTGGAGGCTAGCGGGGTTAGCCAAGAGACCCAGTACTTC.